These 12 T cell receptor beta chains originate from one sample sequenced in a study of vaccination and CD4 T cells after COVID-19. Sequenced with the Oncomine TCR Beta short-read assay was DNA taken from cultured CD4+ T cells. Each CDR3 protein is one row after TCRdb ran MiXCR on the PCR reads. This repertoire shows about 14,000 distinct CDR3 sequences, around a quarter found once; its top ten account for 6.5% to 9.5%. Described treatment: roughly 10-day PBMC culture with coronavirus spike peptide pools or control peptides (ViraFEST assay). Which antigens these TCRs recognize remains unknown. Source material: CD4+ T cells from blood, cultured in vitro. These receptors came from a human donor who had recovered from COVID-19.

This clonotype came up a few times. The J gene is TRBJ2-1, the V gene TRBV11-3; perhaps TRBD1 as D (6 bases). Germline V gene data show CDR1 as SGHNT and CDR2 as YENEEA. Trimming pared 0 bases from V and 8 bases from J, leaving 14 bases between. The CDR3 loop spans 15 amino acids. The CDR3 DNA sequence: TGTGCCAGCAGCTTAGATCAGGGGCTGGGCGATGAGCAGTTCTTC. It yields the protein CASSLDQGLGDEQFF.

This clonotype came up a few times. The chain carries TRBV6-1 and TRBJ1-5; perhaps TRBD1 as D (5 bases). With 6 bases removed from V and 6 bases from J, the gap between germline ends came to 12 bases. The germline gives CDR1 MNHNS, CDR2 SASEGT. This CDR3 spans 13 amino acids. CDR3 in amino acids: CASSLGHLQPQHF. Written as DNA, the CDR3 is TGTGCCAGCAGCCTTGGACATCTTCAGCCCCAGCATTTT.

This clonotype was seen more than once but under ten times. The rearrangement links TRBV6-5 to TRBJ1-2; D unclear. The V gene lost 4 bases and the J gene lost 4 bases, with 13 bases spanning the gap. Per the germline V gene, CDR1 is MNHEY and CDR2 is SVGAGI. This CDR3 region has 14 residues. This chain's CDR3 is CASSFDSGPYGYTF. Here the CDR3 DNA reads TGTGCCAGCAGTTTCGACTCGGGCCCCTATGGCTACACCTTC.

This clonotype has more than one count but fewer than ten. This chain joins TRBV2 and TRBJ1-2; maybe TRBD1 (5 bases). Germline-derived CDR1 and CDR2 are SNHLY and FYNNEI. With 3 bases removed from V and 9 bases from J, the gap between germline ends came to 20 bases. This CDR3 region has 15 residues. In nucleotides, the CDR3 is TGTGCCAGCAGTGAGGGGCAGGTTCGTAGGGATAGCTACACCTTC. Translation: CASSEGQVRRDSYTF.

Only a few counts were recorded for this clonotype. The chain has TRBV19 and TRBJ1-4; 8 bases align to TRBD1. This CDR3 spans 14 amino acids. The trim removed 7 bases at V and 8 bases at J, leaving 9 bases unmatched. Germline CDR1 is LNHDA and CDR2 is SQIVND (reference sequence). The DNA for the CDR3 is TGTGCCAGTACCGGCCAGGGGGCCGGGGAAAAACTGTTTTTT. Its translation: CASTGQGAGEKLFF.

This clonotype was detected only a few times. The chain has TRBV20-1 and TRBJ2-3; 8 nucleotides align to TRBD2. Trimming took 3 bases from V and 6 from J; bases not matched to a gene: 11. The CDR3 sequence is 15 residues long. Germline-derived CDR1 and CDR2 are DFQATT and SNEGSKA (reference sequence). DNA for the CDR3: TGCAGTGCTAGCCGTGTAGGCGGGGGGAGGGATACGCAGTATTTT. Protein product: CSASRVGGGRDTQYF.

V gene TRBV29-1 combines with J gene TRBJ2-1; the match to TRBD2 covers 7 bases. The CDR3 is 11 residues long. CDR1 and CDR2 from the germline V gene are SQVTM and ANQGSEA. V gave up 7 bases and J gave up 8 bases; unmatched junction bases: 5. The CDR3: CSAIAGYEQFF. DNA for the CDR3: TGCAGCGCCATAGCGGGTTATGAGCAGTTCTTC.

The table lists this clonotype with a few counts. Compared with germline, one end of the junction differs, possibly owing to a read error. The chain links TRBV5-4 to TRBJ1-2; D uncertain. Germline lookup yields CDR1 SGHNT and CDR2 YYREEE (reference sequence). The CDR3 has 12 residues. The CDR3 DNA sequence: TGTGCCAGCAGCTTGGATGAGCAGGTCCCCGCCTTC. Amino acids: CASSLDEQVPAF.

The genes are TRBV5-4 and TRBJ1-2, with TRBD1 identical over 10 bases. V was pared by 0 bases and J by 4 bases, with 9 bases of the junction left unmatched. CDR3 length equals 17 residues. From germline, CDR1 is SGHNT and CDR2 YYREEE (reference sequence). The CDR3, as DNA: TGTGCCAGCAGCTTGGGACTGGGACAGGGGCGTTCCTATGGCTACACCTTC. Amino acids: CASSLGLGQGRSYGYTF.

This clonotype has a handful of counts. V is TRBV7-8 and J is TRBJ1-2, with D unresolved. V was pared by 3 bases and J by 0 bases, with 11 bases between. Germline V CDR1 and CDR2: SGHVS, FQNEAQ. The CDR3 runs to 15 residues. Here the CDR3 DNA reads TGTGCCAGCAGCTTTGAGGGTCCCCCTAACTATGGCTACACCTTC. It yields the protein CASSFEGPPNYGYTF.

This chain links TRBV18 with TRBJ1-1; D is ambiguous. V dropped 4 bases and J dropped 0 bases, with 15 bases sitting between them. The CDR3 extends over 16 amino acids. CDR1 and CDR2 (germline): KGHSH, LQKENI. CDR3 sequence reads: CASSREAGTMNTEAFF. CDR3 DNA sequence: TGTGCCAGCTCACGTGAAGCGGGCACTATGAACACTGAAGCTTTCTTT.

The table lists this clonotype with a few counts. The CDR3 sequence is CASSTETGYEQYF. CDR3 DNA: TGTGCCAGTAGTACCGAGACAGGCTACGAGCAGTACTTC. The V gene is TRBV19, the J gene TRBJ2-7; D is perhaps TRBD1 (6 bases). Germline CDR1 reads LNHDA; CDR2 reads SQIVND (reference sequence). The CDR3 covers 13 residues. V was clipped by 4 bases and J by 3 bases, with 10 bases between them. Supplemented by reference TRBV19 and TRBJ2-7, the full variable domain reads DGGITQSPKYLFRKEGQNVTLSCEQNLNHDAMYWYRQDPGQGLRLIYYSQIVNDFQKGDIAEGYSVSREKKESFPLTVTSAQKNPTAFYLCASSTETGYEQYFGPGTRLTVT.